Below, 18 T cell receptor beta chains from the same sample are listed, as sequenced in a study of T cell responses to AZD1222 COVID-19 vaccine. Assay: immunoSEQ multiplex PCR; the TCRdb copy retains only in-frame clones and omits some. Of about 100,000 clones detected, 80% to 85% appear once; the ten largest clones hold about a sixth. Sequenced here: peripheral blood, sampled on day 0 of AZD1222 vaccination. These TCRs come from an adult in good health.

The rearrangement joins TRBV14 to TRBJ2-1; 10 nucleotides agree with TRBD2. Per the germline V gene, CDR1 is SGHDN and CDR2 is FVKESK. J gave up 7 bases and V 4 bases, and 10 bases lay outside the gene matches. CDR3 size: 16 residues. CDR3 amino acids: CASSPLTSGARNEQFF. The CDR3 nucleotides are TGTGCCAGCAGCCCCCTTACTAGCGGGGCTAGGAATGAGCAGTTCTTC.

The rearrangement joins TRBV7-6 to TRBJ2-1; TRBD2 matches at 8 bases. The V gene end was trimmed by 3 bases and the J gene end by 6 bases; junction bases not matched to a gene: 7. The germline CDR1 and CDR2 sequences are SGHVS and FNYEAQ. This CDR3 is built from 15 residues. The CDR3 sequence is CASSFGTSGINEQFF. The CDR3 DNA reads TGTGCCAGCAGCTTTGGTACTAGCGGAATCAATGAGCAGTTCTTC.

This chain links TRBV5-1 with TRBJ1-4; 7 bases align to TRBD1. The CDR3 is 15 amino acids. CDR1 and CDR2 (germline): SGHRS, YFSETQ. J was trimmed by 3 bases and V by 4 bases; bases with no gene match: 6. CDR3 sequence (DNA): TGCGCCAGCAGCACATCAGGGGGGGCTAATGAAAAACTGTTTTTT. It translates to CASSTSGGANEKLFF.

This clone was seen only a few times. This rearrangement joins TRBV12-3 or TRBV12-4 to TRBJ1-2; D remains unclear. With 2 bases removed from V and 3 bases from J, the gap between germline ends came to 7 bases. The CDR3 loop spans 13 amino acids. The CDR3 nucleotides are TGTGCCAGCAGTTTACGGGCACACTATGGCTACACCTTC. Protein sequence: CASSLRAHYGYTF.

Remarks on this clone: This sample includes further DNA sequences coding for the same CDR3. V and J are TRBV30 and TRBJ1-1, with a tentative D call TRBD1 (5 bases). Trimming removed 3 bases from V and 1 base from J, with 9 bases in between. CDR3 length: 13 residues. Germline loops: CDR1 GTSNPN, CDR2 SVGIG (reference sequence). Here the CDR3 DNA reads TGTGCCTGGAGGCAAGGGGCGAACACTGAAGCTTTCTTT. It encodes CAWRQGANTEAFF. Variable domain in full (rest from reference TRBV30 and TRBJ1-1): SQTIHQWPATLVQPVGSPLSLECTVEGTSNPNLYWYRQAAGRGLQLLFYSVGIGQISSEVPQNLSASRPQDRQFILSSKKLLLSDSGFYLCAWRQGANTEAFFGQGTRLTVV.

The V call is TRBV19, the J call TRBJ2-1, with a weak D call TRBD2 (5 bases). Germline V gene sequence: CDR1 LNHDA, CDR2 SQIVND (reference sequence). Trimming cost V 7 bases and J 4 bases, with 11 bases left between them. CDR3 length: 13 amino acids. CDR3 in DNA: TGTGCCAGTATGCGGGCGGCATACAATGAGCAGTTCTTC. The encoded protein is CASMRAAYNEQFF.

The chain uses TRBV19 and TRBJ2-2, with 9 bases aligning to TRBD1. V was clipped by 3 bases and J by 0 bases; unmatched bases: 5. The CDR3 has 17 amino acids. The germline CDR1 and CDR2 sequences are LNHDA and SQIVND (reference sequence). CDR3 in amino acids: CASSIGGTGSNTGELFF. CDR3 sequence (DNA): TGTGCCAGTAGTATTGGGGGGACAGGGTCGAACACCGGGGAGCTGTTTTTT. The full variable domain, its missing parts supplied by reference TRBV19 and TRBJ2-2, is DGGITQSPKYLFRKEGQNVTLSCEQNLNHDAMYWYRQDPGQGLRLIYYSQIVNDFQKGDIAEGYSVSREKKESFPLTVTSAQKNPTAFYLCASSIGGTGSNTGELFFGEGSRLTVL.

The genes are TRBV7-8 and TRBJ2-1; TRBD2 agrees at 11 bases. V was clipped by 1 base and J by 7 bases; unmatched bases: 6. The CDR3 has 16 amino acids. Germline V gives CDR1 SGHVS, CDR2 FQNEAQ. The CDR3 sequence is CASSLVKPSGGNEQFF. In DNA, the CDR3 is TGTGCCAGCAGCTTAGTGAAGCCTAGCGGGGGGAATGAGCAGTTCTTC.

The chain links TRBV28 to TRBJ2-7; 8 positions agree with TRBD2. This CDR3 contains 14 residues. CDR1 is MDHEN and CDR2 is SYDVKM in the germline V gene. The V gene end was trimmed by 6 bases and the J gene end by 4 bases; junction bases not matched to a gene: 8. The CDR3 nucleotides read TGTGCCAGCAGAGTCGGGGGGGCGAATTACGAGCAGTACTTC. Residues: CASRVGGANYEQYF.

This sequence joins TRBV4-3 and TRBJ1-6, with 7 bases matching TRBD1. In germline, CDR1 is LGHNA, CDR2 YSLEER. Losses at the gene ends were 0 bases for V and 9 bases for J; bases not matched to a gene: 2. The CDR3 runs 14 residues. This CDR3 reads CASSQDRGVSPLHF. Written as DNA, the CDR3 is TGCGCCAGCAGCCAAGACAGGGGGGTTTCACCCCTCCACTTT.

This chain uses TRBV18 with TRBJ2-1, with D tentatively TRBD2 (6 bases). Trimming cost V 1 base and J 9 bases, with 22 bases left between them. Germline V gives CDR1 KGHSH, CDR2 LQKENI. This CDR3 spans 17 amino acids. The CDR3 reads CASSPRSGTGVLVEQFF. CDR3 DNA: TGTGCCAGCTCACCACGTTCCGGGACGGGGGTTTTGGTTGAGCAGTTCTTC.

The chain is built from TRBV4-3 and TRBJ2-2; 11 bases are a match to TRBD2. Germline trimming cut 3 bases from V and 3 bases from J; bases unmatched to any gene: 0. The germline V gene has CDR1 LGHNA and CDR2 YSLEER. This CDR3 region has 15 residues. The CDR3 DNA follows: TGCGCCAGCAGCCAGGGACTAGCGGACACCGGGGAGCTGTTTTTT. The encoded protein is CASSQGLADTGELFF.

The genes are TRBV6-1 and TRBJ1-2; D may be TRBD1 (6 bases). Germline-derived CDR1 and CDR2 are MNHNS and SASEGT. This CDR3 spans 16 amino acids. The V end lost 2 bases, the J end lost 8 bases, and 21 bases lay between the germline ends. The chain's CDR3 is CASSERSTLGALGYTF. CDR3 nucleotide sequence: TGTGCCAGCAGTGAACGGTCGACTCTGGGGGCCTTGGGCTACACCTTC.

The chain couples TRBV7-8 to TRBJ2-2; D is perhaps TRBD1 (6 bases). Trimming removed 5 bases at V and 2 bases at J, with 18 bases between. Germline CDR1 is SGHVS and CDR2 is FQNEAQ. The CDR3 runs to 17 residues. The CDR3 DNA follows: TGTGCCAGCAGCGCTCGACGGGACACTTTAAACACCGGGGAGCTGTTTTTT. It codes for CASSARRDTLNTGELFF.

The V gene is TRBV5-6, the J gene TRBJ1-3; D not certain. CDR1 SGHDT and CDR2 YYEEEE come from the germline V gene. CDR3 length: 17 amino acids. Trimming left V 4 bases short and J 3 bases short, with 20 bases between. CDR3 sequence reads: CASSENGRSYIGNTIYF. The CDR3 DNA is TGTGCCAGCAGCGAAAATGGAAGGTCGTATATTGGAAACACCATATATTTT.

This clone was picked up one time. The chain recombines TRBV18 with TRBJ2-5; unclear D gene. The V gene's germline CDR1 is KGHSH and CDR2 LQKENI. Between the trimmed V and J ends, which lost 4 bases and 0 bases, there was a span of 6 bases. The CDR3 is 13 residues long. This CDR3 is CASSLAYQETQYF. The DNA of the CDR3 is TGTGCCAGCTCACTGGCATACCAAGAGACCCAGTACTTC.

CDR3 region: CASSEWADLNTEAFF. CDR3 in DNA: TGTGCCAGCAGTGAATGGGCGGATTTGAACACTGAAGCTTTCTTT. The genes are TRBV6-1 and TRBJ1-1; D is undetermined. The CDR3 covers 15 residues. Trimming shortened V by 2 bases and J by 0 bases, and 10 bases separated the two germline ends. CDR1 is MNHNS, CDR2 SASEGT, per germline.

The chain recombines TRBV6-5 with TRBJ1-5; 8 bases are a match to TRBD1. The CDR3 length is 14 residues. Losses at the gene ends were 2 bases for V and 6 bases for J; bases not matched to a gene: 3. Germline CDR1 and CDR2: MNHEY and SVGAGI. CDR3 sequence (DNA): TGTGCCAGCAGTTACGCCGACAGGGGTCAGCCCCAGCATTTT. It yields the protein CASSYADRGQPQHF.